The clone carrying this T cell receptor beta chain was recorded a few times. This CDR3 comprises 14 residues. Trimming cost V 5 bases and J 4 bases; bases outside gene matches: 7. Germline V gene sequence: CDR1 SGHAT, CDR2 FQNNGV. The authors ran a second PCR of roughly 6 to 12 cycles using a sample-barcoded 5' primer and a J-beta primer mix. Each CDR3 protein is one row after TCRdb ran MiXCR on the 5' RACE reads. The sample shows roughly 1.7 million distinct CDR3 sequences, almost 35% of them seen only once. This sample was included in a study of blood T cells in healthy people across ages. The specimen sequenced was blood. The source of this sequence is a woman in her 30s in good health. The chain is built from TRBV11-2 and TRBJ1-2; 7 positions match TRBD1. The CDR3 here is CASSKQGKGYGYTF. CDR3 sequence (DNA): TGTGCCAGCAGCAAACAGGGGAAAGGCTATGGCTACACCTTC. The entire variable domain, with the rest obtained from reference TRBV11-2 and TRBJ1-2, is as follows: EAGVAQSPRYKIIEKRQSVAFWCNPISGHATLYWYQQILGQGPKLLIQFQNNGVVDDSQLPKDRFSAERLKGVDSTLKIQPAKLEDSAVYLCASSKQGKGYGYTFGSGTRLTVV.